The 11 T cell receptor beta chains in this list originate from one sample, sequenced in a study of T-cell reconstitution after alpha-beta-depleted transplantation in children. Unique molecular identifiers were used in preparing the TCRbeta library. TCRdb re-called the PCR reads with MiXCR, one entry per CDR3 protein. The table has 250,000 to 400,000 distinct CDR3 sequences, approximately 20% seen once. The material sequenced was PBMCs, mostly from graft donor cells, taken 180 days after TCRalphabeta/CD19-depleted stem cell transplant. The receptor source for this set is a male patient younger than 18 who had a stem cell transplant for acute lymphoblastic leukemia, so the T cells may come from the graft donor.

This clonotype was found a few times. CDR3 DNA: TGTGCCAGCAGTGTCCGGGACTGGGCCTACAATGAGCAGTTCTTC. This codes for CASSVRDWAYNEQFF. The V and J genes are TRBV27 and TRBJ2-1; D may be TRBD2 (6 bases). V lost 5 bases and J lost 2, with 13 bases in between. CDR1 is MNHEY, CDR2 SMNVEV, per germline (reference sequence). CDR3 length equals 15 residues.

The chain joins TRBV7-3 to TRBJ2-7, with a tentative D call TRBD2 (6 bases). This CDR3 comprises 14 residues. Germline CDR1 reads SGHTA; CDR2 reads FQGTGA. V was pared by 4 bases and J by 3 bases, with 13 bases between. In DNA form, the CDR3 reads TGTGCCAGCAGCTCATATCCGACTAGCTACGAGCAGTACTTC. Its translation: CASSSYPTSYEQYF.

This clonotype appeared once. The chain combines TRBV12-5 with TRBJ2-1; 12 positions agree with TRBD2. This CDR3 is 22 amino acids long. In germline, CDR1 is LGHNT, CDR2 FRNRAP. V shed 0 bases and J 2 bases; nucleotides not matched to a gene: 17. The CDR3 is CASGLVLTPLTSGSRTYNEQFF. For the CDR3, the DNA is TGTGCTAGTGGTTTGGTACTTACCCCATTGACTAGCGGGAGCCGAACCTACAATGAGCAGTTCTTC.

The chain carries TRBV7-3 and TRBJ2-5; TRBD1 or TRBD2 may be the D gene (5 bases each). The CDR3 length is 13 residues. V was shortened by 5 bases and J by 3 bases, with 10 bases between the two germline ends. Germline V lookup: CDR1 SGHTA, CDR2 FQGTGA. CDR3 DNA sequence: TGTGCCAGCAGCCAGGGACCTGAAGAGACCCAGTACTTC. Protein: CASSQGPEETQYF.

This chain links TRBV4-1 with TRBJ2-4; 10 nucleotides line up with TRBD2. V lost 1 base and J lost 4; bases outside the gene matches: 13. Per germline, CDR1 MGHRA and CDR2 YSYEKL. The CDR3 spans 19 residues. The CDR3, as DNA: TGCGCCAGCAGCCAAGGGAGGCATCTAGCGGGAGTGGGGAAAAACATTCAGTACTTC. Encoded protein: CASSQGRHLAGVGKNIQYF.

The V and J genes are TRBV10-3 and TRBJ2-7, with 11 bases matching TRBD1. This CDR3 contains 15 residues. Germline V lookup: CDR1 ENHRY, CDR2 SYGVKD. With V trimmed by 7 bases and J by 1 base, 6 bases remained unmatched. The CDR3 sequence: CAINTGTGGSYEQYF. CDR3 bases: TGTGCCATCAATACCGGGACAGGGGGTTCCTACGAGCAGTACTTC.

CDR3 in DNA: TGTGCCAGCAGTTTACTAGGTGCCCCCTCGACTTTC. Encoded protein: CASSLLGAPSTF. The V gene is TRBV28, the J gene TRBJ2-6; no firm D call. The CDR3 has 12 amino acids. The V end lost 2 bases, the J end lost 18 bases, and 14 bases lay between the germline ends. Germline CDR1 reads MDHEN; CDR2 reads SYDVKM.

The chain recombines TRBV6-1 with TRBJ2-1, with TRBD2 identical over 13 bases. This CDR3 has 16 amino acids. Germline V gene data show CDR1 as MNHNS and CDR2 as SASEGT. V gave up 4 bases and J gave up 8 bases; unmatched junction bases: 8. The CDR3 DNA sequence: TGTGCCAGCAGTGCTCCGGGACTAGCGGGATTCGATGAGCAGTTCTTC. Its protein is CASSAPGLAGFDEQFF.

The rearrangement links TRBV12-3 or TRBV12-4 to TRBJ2-1; perhaps TRBD2 as D (5 bases). Trimming stripped 3 bases from V and 8 bases from J, with 8 bases between. The CDR3 spans 12 residues. As DNA, the CDR3 is TGTGCCAGCAGTTTTAGGCGGGATGAGCAGTTCTTC. Amino acid sequence: CASSFRRDEQFF.

This clonotype was found a few times. The rearrangement joins TRBV15 to TRBJ2-6, with D possibly matching TRBD1 (6 bases). Trimming shortened V by 3 bases and J by 3 bases, and 12 bases separated the two germline ends. The CDR3 loop spans 16 amino acids. The germline CDR1 and CDR2 sequences are LNHNV and YYDKDF (reference sequence). CDR3 in amino acids: CATSSLQGFGANVLTF. The CDR3, as DNA: TGTGCCACCAGCAGTCTACAGGGTTTTGGGGCCAACGTCCTGACTTTC.

This clonotype has a handful of counts. The J gene is TRBJ2-3, the V gene TRBV4-2; 10 bases are shared with TRBD2. Germline trimming cut 2 bases from V and 5 bases from J; bases unmatched to any gene: 7. Germline V gene data show CDR1 as LGHNA and CDR2 as YNFKEQ. The CDR3 has 16 amino acids. Here the CDR3 reads CASSQHPGLARDTQYF. CDR3 sequence (DNA): TGTGCCAGCAGCCAACACCCGGGACTAGCGAGAGATACGCAGTATTTT.